This T cell receptor (beta chain) appears in the sequencing data of a study of regulatory T cells in long-lasting Graves disease. Study observations and caveats: Authors noted too few samples as a limitation. Persistent Graves' patients showed reduced TCR diversity versus newly diagnosed patients. Favored gene segments in persistent disease were TRBV28, TRBJ1-2 and TRBJ2-5.

The time point is: persistent/refractory GD, antithyroid drugs over 5 years with positive TRAb. Generation of the TCR library employed RNA extracted from PBMCs. The patients were drawn from one endocrinology department in Xi'an, China. CDR3-region Arm-PCR and iRepertoire HTBI primers produced the TCR beta libraries. Each CDR3 protein is one row after TCRdb ran MiXCR on the multiplex PCR reads. This repertoire shows about 450,000 distinct CDR3 sequences, 23% found once; its top ten account for about 26%. The CDR3 length is 14 residues. The germline gives CDR1 SQVTM, CDR2 ANQGSEA. Trimming stripped 7 bases from V and 4 bases from J, with 20 bases between. As concerns this clonotype: Its target is not known. A read error may be the cause here, since a much bigger clone is one base away.

The starting material was peripheral blood mononuclear cells (PBMCs), obtained when the disease was refractory, from a patient treated with antithyroid drugs. The chain recombines TRBV29-1 with TRBJ2-7, with D tentatively TRBD2 (7 bases). The receptor's source is a female donor with Graves disease. The CDR3 DNA sequence: TGCAGCGCCAAGACCATGGGGAGGGGGTACGAGCAGTACTTC. Translated: CSAKTMGRGYEQYF.